The clone carrying this T cell receptor (beta chain) was found a few times. The antigen remains undetermined. Sequence at one end of the junction differs from germline and may be a read error. These data belong to a study of cytomegalovirus exposure and HLA in healthy donors. Findings and caveats of the study: Researchers had no immune exposure information except CMV serostatus available. According to a later analysis, most TCR beta chains associated with CMV appeared HLA-restricted.

The CDR3 consists of 8 residues. Germline values: CDR1 GTSNPN, CDR2 SVGIG (reference sequence). PCR employed 60 Vbeta and 13 Jbeta primers. Assay: immunoSEQ multiplex PCR; the TCRdb copy retains only in-frame clones and omits some. The sample comprises some 160,000 clones, 60% to 80% of which are singletons, and around 2.2% rests with the top ten. The clonotype originates from a man aged 60 to 75 in good health and CMV-seronegative. The V call is TRBV30, the J call TRBJ1-1, with D possibly TRBD1 on 6 matching bases. Source material: PBMCs. CDR3 sequence reads: CAWTKGVF. CDR3 nucleotides: TGTGCCTGGACTAAGGGGGTCTTT.